A selection of T cell receptor beta chains follows, all from one sample in a study of early T cells in non-severe SARS-CoV-2 infection. TCRdb recomputed calls from the 5' RACE reads with MiXCR, one row per CDR3 protein. The sample carries about 77,000 distinct CDR3 sequences, about 16% recorded once. Sequencing was carried out using whole blood. All receptors derive from an adult who was a healthcare worker with PCR-confirmed SARS-CoV-2 infection or an uninfected control (not recorded which). CDR3s include the opening cysteine and the closing phenylalanine or tryptophan. The D gene is left open where the match is weak. Size values are once, few and many counts, or a class for expanded clones, and some rows have none.

TRBV7-9	.	many	TRBJ2-6	TGTGCCAGCAGCTCCACCAGCCTCTCTGGGGCCAACGTCCTGACTTTC	CASSSTSLSGANVLTF
TRBV11-2	.	.	TRBJ1-6	TGTGCCAGCAGCCCCCGGGACGACTTATGGGCACCCCTCCACTTT	CASSPRDDLWAPLHF
TRBV29-1	.	few	TRBJ2-3	TGCAGCCCCCGGTGGGGCACAGATACGCAGTATTTT	CSPRWGTDTQYF
TRBV7-6	.	.	TRBJ2-1	TGTGCCAGCAGTCCAGAGGGAAGGGAATACTACAATGAGCAGTTCTTC	CASSPEGREYYNEQFF
TRBV20-1	.	many	TRBJ2-7	TGCAGTGCTAGAGATTCAGGACAGACCGTCACCCACGAGCAGTACTTC	CSARDSGQTVTHEQYF
TRBV12-3/TRBV12-4	TRBD1	many	TRBJ2-7	TGTGCCAGCAGTGAGGGGGCTAACTACGAGCAGTACTTC	CASSEGANYEQYF
TRBV20-1	TRBD1	few	TRBJ1-5	TGCAGTGCTCCCCAGACAGGGGAAGAACAGCCCCAGCATTTT	CSAPQTGEEQPQHF
TRBV4-1	.	medium-sized	TRBJ2-7	TGCGCCAGCAGCCAAGATCTAGGCTGGTTCTCCTACGAGCAGTACTTC	CASSQDLGWFSYEQYF
TRBV13	TRBD1	few	TRBJ2-7	TGTGCCAGCAGACAGGGGGGTACCTACGAGCAGTACTTC	CASRQGGTYEQYF
TRBV9	TRBD1	.	TRBJ2-1	TGTGCCAGCAGCCCCAGGGGGCTAGCAAACAATGAGCAGTTCTTC	CASSPRGLANNEQFF
TRBV7-6	.	few	TRBJ2-2	TGTGCCAGCAGCCCGACTCCCTGGGGTGGAACCGGGGAGCTGTTTTTT	CASSPTPWGGTGELFF
TRBV5-4	TRBD2	.	TRBJ2-5	TGTGCCAGCAGCTTGCGCCCAGCGGGAGGGGGCGAGACCCAGTACTTC	CASSLRPAGGGETQYF
TRBV12-3/TRBV12-4	.	.	TRBJ1-5	TGTGCCAGCAGTTTGGGGTTCAATCAGCCCCAGCATTTT	CASSLGFNQPQHF
TRBV12-5	TRBD2	few	TRBJ2-7	TGTGCTAGTGCCCAACTAGCGGGAAGCTCCTACGAGCAGTACTTC	CASAQLAGSSYEQYF
TRBV19	.	.	TRBJ1-5	TGTGCCAGTAGTATACGGAGGGAAGAGCCCCAGCATTTT	CASSIRREEPQHF
TRBV7-2	.	few	TRBJ1-3	TGTGCCAGCAGCTTTCAACAGGGTTCTGGAAACACCATATATTTT	CASSFQQGSGNTIYF
TRBV5-4	TRBD1	.	TRBJ2-3	TGTGCCAGCGGAACAGGGGCGGGTAGCACAGATACGCAGTATTTT	CASGTGAGSTDTQYF
TRBV7-3	TRBD2	.	TRBJ2-5	TGTGCCAGCAGCTCCACTAGCGGGAGAGTAGAGACCCAGTACTTC	CASSSTSGRVETQYF
TRBV12-3/TRBV12-4	.	many	TRBJ1-1	TGTGCCAGCAGTTTAAAAGTGAACACTGAAGCTTTCTTT	CASSLKVNTEAFF
TRBV6-5	.	few	TRBJ2-3	TGTGCCAGCAGTTACGCCGGGCCGTTCACAGATACGCAGTATTTT	CASSYAGPFTDTQYF
TRBV20-1	TRBD1	.	TRBJ1-2	TGCAGTGCTAGAGACGGACAGGACCTTGGCTACACCTTC	CSARDGQDLGYTF
TRBV28	.	many	TRBJ2-3	TGTGCCAGCAGTTTGTTCCTCAGGGGGGGCCTAACAGATACGCAGTATTTT	CASSLFLRGGLTDTQYF
TRBV2	.	.	TRBJ2-2	TGTGCCAGCAGTGAAGATGGAGGAAAGGTTCGCACCGGGGAGCTGTTTTTT	CASSEDGGKVRTGELFF
TRBV30	.	few	TRBJ1-5	TGTGCCTGGAGTGTACAGCAGGGTAGTCAGCCCCAGCATTTT	CAWSVQQGSQPQHF